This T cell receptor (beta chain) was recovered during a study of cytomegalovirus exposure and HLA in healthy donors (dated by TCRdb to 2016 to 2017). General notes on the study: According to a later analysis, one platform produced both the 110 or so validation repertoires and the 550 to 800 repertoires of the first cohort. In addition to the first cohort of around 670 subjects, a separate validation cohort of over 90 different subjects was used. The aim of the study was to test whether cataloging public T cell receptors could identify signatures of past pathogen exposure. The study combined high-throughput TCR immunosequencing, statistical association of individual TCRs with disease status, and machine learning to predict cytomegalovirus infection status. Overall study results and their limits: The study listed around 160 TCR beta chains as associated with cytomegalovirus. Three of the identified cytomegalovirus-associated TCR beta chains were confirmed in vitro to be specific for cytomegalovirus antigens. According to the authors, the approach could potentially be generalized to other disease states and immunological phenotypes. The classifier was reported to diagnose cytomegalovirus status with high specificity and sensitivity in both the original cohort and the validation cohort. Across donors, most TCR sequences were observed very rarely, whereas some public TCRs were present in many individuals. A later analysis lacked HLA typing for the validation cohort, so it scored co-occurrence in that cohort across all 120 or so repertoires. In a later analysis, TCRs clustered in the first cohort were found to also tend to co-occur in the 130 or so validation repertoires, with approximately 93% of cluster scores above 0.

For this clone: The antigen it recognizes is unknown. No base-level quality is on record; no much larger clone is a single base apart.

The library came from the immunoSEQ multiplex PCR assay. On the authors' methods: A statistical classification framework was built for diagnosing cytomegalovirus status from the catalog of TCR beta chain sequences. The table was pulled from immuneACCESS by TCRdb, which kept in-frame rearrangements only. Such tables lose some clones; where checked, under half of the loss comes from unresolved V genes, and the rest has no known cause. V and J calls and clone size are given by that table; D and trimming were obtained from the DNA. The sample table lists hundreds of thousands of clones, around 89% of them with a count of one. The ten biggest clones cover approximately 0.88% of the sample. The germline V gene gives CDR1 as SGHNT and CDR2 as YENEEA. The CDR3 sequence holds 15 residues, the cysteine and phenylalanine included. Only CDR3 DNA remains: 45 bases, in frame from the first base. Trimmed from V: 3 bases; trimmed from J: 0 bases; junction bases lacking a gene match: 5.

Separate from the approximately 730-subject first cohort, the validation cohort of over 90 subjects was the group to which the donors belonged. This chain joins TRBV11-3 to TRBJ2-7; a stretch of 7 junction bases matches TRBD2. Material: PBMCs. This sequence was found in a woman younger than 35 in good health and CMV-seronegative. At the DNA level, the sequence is TGTGCCAGCAGCTTGGCTAGCGGCTCCTCCTACGAGCAGTACTTC. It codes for CASSLASGSSYEQYF. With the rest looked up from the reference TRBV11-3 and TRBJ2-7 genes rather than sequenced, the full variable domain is EAGVVQSPRYKIIEKKQPVAFWCNPISGHNTLYWYLQNLGQGPELLIRYENEEAVDDSQLPKDRFSAERLKGVDSTLKIQPAELGDSAVYLCASSLASGSSYEQYFGPGTRLTVT.